The 22 T cell receptor beta chains below all came from one sample that was sequenced in a study of shared clonotypes between healthy human individuals. Clones were read by immunoSEQ multiplex PCR, and TCRdb kept only the in-frame ones, dropping some. The profile shows about 600,000 clones, roughly 97% of them singletons. The sample was naive CD4+ T cells sorted from blood. Sample subset: CD45RA+ positively selected. These receptor sequences come from a woman aged 25 to 39 in good health.

The rearrangement links TRBV7-8 to TRBJ2-7, with D possibly matching TRBD2 (5 bases). V lost 0 bases, J lost 0 bases, and 9 bases lay in between. This CDR3 is 15 amino acids long. Germline values: CDR1 SGHVS, CDR2 FQNEAQ. This chain's CDR3 is CASSLARAHSYEQYF. The CDR3 nucleotides are TGTGCCAGCAGCTTAGCGCGGGCTCACTCCTACGAGCAGTACTTC.

The chain has TRBV7-2 and TRBJ1-2; D is perhaps TRBD1 (5 bases). Germline assignment: CDR1 SGHTA and CDR2 FQGNSA. The CDR3 length is 15 residues. Trimming removed 0 bases at V and 1 base at J, with 9 bases between. CDR3 region: CASSLAGDGNYGYTF. The CDR3 DNA sequence: TGTGCCAGCAGCTTAGCAGGGGACGGTAACTATGGCTACACCTTC.

The V and J genes are TRBV11-3 and TRBJ2-5; perhaps TRBD1 as D (5 bases). The V gene lost 5 bases and the J gene lost 3 bases, with 16 bases spanning the gap. CDR1 is SGHNT, CDR2 YENEEA, per germline. The CDR3 is 15 amino acids. The CDR3 nucleotides read TGTGCCAGCAGCCACGGTGGGGCTAGTAAAGAGACCCAGTACTTC. Its translation is CASSHGGASKETQYF.

Comments on this clone: In the same sample, other DNA sequences code for this CDR3. The rearrangement uses TRBV6-5 and TRBJ2-1, with 11 bases lining up with TRBD2. With 5 bases clipped from V and 4 bases from J, the junction kept 4 bases outside the gene matches. CDR1 and CDR2 (germline): MNHEY, SVGAGI. This CDR3 has 15 residues. CDR3 nucleotide sequence: TGTGCCAGCAGTCGGACTAGCGGGTCGTACAATGAGCAGTTCTTC. Translating gives CASSRTSGSYNEQFF.

For the CDR3, the DNA is TGTGCCAGTAGTCGGACGATCTCGAACACTGAAGCTTTCTTT. Translated, it gives CASSRTISNTEAFF. The J gene is TRBJ1-1, the V gene TRBV19, with D hard to call. The CDR3 is 14 residues long. V was shortened by 5 bases and J by 1 base, with 11 bases between the two germline ends. Germline CDR1 reads LNHDA; CDR2 reads SQIVND (reference sequence).

V gene TRBV6-6 combines with J gene TRBJ2-1, with D possibly called TRBD1 or TRBD2 (5 bases each). Germline V lookup: CDR1 MNHNY, CDR2 SVGAGI (reference sequence). Trimming took 8 bases from V and 2 from J, leaving 10 bases between them. This CDR3 spans 13 amino acids. The CDR3 DNA reads TGTGCCAGCCGAAGGGGACCCTACAATGAGCAGTTCTTC. This translates into CASRRGPYNEQFF.

This chain uses TRBV4-2 with TRBJ2-3, with D perhaps TRBD2 (6 bases). V lost 1 base and J lost 0, with 14 bases in between. The CDR3 covers 17 residues. Germline V gives CDR1 LGHNA, CDR2 YNFKEQ. In DNA, the CDR3 is TGTGCCAGCAGCCAAGGCCCACGCGGGGCCAGCACAGATACGCAGTATTTT. It yields the protein CASSQGPRGASTDTQYF.

The CDR3 sequence: CASSLGRTSGLNTGELFF. In DNA form, the CDR3 reads TGTGCCAGCAGCTTAGGACGTACTAGCGGCCTGAACACCGGGGAGCTGTTTTTT. The chain joins TRBV11-2 to TRBJ2-2, with 8 nucleotides matching TRBD2. Germline CDR1 SGHAT, CDR2 FQNNGV. The CDR3 is 18 residues long. With V trimmed by 1 base and J by 1 base, 8 bases remained unmatched.

The V gene is TRBV29-1, the J gene TRBJ2-2, with a tentative D call TRBD1 (6 bases). V was trimmed by 8 bases and J by 0 bases, leaving 13 bases between them. This CDR3 contains 14 residues. Germline CDR1 SQVTM, CDR2 ANQGSEA. CDR3 region: CSSLTGPNTGELFF. DNA of the CDR3: TGCAGCTCGCTGACAGGACCGAACACCGGGGAGCTGTTTTTT.

The genes are TRBV7-9 and TRBJ2-1; 13 bases line up with TRBD2. The junction had 5 bases not matched to a gene; V was cut back by 5 bases and J by 7 bases. This CDR3 is built from 15 residues. Germline-derived CDR1 and CDR2 are SEHNR and FQNEAQ (reference sequence). CDR3 amino acids: CASSAGTSGINEQFF. As DNA, the CDR3 is TGTGCCAGCAGCGCTGGGACTAGCGGGATAAATGAGCAGTTCTTC.

This clone was observed a single time. J is TRBJ2-6 and V is TRBV5-4; 7 bases map to TRBD1. V shed 5 bases and J 0 bases; nucleotides not matched to a gene: 8. The CDR3 sequence is 17 residues long. Germline assignment: CDR1 SGHNT and CDR2 YYREEE (reference sequence). CDR3 nucleotide sequence: TGTGCCAGCAGTCAGGGACAGTTTAACTCTGGGGCCAACGTCCTGACTTTC. This gives the protein CASSQGQFNSGANVLTF. Based on the CDR3 plus reference TRBV5-4 and TRBJ2-6, the full variable domain is ETGVTQSPTHLIKTRGQQVTLRCSSQSGHNTVSWYQQALGQGPQFIFQYYREEENGRGNFPPRFSGLQFPNYSSELNVNALELDDSALYLCASSQGQFNSGANVLTFGAGSRLTVL.

The chain uses TRBV5-1 and TRBJ2-1, with a possible D match to TRBD2 (6 bases). CDR1 and CDR2 from the germline V gene are SGHRS and YFSETQ. Between the trimmed V and J ends, which lost 0 bases and 5 bases, there was a span of 12 bases. The CDR3 extends over 15 amino acids. CDR3 residues: CASSLGRWGDNEQFF. Here the CDR3 DNA reads TGCGCCAGCAGCTTGGGGCGCTGGGGGGACAATGAGCAGTTCTTC. The full variable domain, with the rest looked up from reference TRBV5-1 and TRBJ2-1, is KAGVTQTPRYLIKTRGQQVTLSCSPISGHRSVSWYQQTPGQGLQFLFEYFSETQRNKGNFPGRFSGRQFSNSRSEMNVSTLELGDSALYLCASSLGRWGDNEQFFGPGTRLTVL.

The chain uses TRBV18 and TRBJ2-6, with 8 positions matching TRBD1. CDR1 and CDR2 from the germline V gene are KGHSH and LQKENI. Germline trimming cut 6 bases from V and 1 base from J; bases unmatched to any gene: 20. The CDR3 has 21 amino acids. CDR3 DNA: TGTGCCAGCTCTCTAGTAAAATTCGGACAGGGCTTATCATCTGGGGCCAACGTCCTGACTTTC. This translates into CASSLVKFGQGLSSGANVLTF. Combining the CDR3 with reference TRBV18 and TRBJ2-6 gives the whole variable domain NAGVMQNPRHLVRRRGQEARLRCSPMKGHSHVYWYRQLPEEGLKFMVYLQKENIIDESGMPKERFSAEFPKEGPSILRIQQVVRGDSAAYFCASSLVKFGQGLSSGANVLTFGAGSRLTVL.

This chain connects TRBV30 to TRBJ1-4; D unresolved. Trimming left V 5 bases short and J 8 bases short, with 15 bases between. CDR1 GTSNPN and CDR2 SVGIG come from the germline V gene (reference sequence). The length of the CDR3 is 13 residues. CDR3 DNA sequence: TGTGCCTGGGGACCCGGGCAGTTCGAAAAACTGTTTTTT. This sequence encodes CAWGPGQFEKLFF.

The V call is TRBV20-1, the J call TRBJ2-1; no clear D. CDR3 size: 11 residues. V lost 3 bases and J 8 bases, leaving 8 bases between the germline ends. The germline CDR1 and CDR2 sequences are DFQATT and SNEGSKA (reference sequence). This CDR3 reads CSARGSDEQFF. As DNA, the CDR3 is TGCAGTGCTAGGGGAAGCGATGAGCAGTTCTTC.

The J gene is TRBJ2-1, the V gene TRBV28, with D maybe TRBD2 (5 bases). The CDR3 spans 16 residues. V lost 6 bases and J 4 bases, leaving 19 bases between the germline ends. Looked up from germline, CDR1 is MDHEN and CDR2 is SYDVKM. CDR3 nucleotide sequence: TGTGCCAGCAGATCAAGCGGCTCCCGCACTTACAATGAGCAGTTCTTC. This sequence encodes CASRSSGSRTYNEQFF.

V is TRBV18 and J is TRBJ2-2, with D maybe TRBD1 (5 bases). V dropped 2 bases and J dropped 0 bases, with 10 bases sitting between them. The length of the CDR3 is 16 residues. Germline CDR1 and CDR2: KGHSH and LQKENI. The CDR3 is CASSPTWGPNTGELFF. For the CDR3, the DNA is TGTGCCAGCTCACCAACATGGGGCCCGAACACCGGGGAGCTGTTTTTT.

The V and J genes are TRBV13 and TRBJ1-2, with D perhaps TRBD1 (5 bases). Germline CDR1 and CDR2: PRHDT and FYEKMQ (reference sequence). The CDR3 runs to 15 residues. V lost 0 bases and J lost 5, with 13 bases in between. CDR3 DNA: TGTGCCAGCAGCTTAGGCGGGACCCCACCTTATGGCTACACCTTC. This sequence encodes CASSLGGTPPYGYTF.

This sequence joins TRBV11-2 and TRBJ2-2; possibly TRBD1 for D (5 bases). Between the trimmed V and J ends, which lost 1 base and 0 bases, there was a span of 9 bases. Germline CDR1 reads SGHAT; CDR2 reads FQNNGV. The CDR3 length is 16 residues. CDR3: CASSLGQQANTGELFF. The CDR3 region has the DNA TGTGCCAGCAGCTTAGGACAGCAAGCGAACACCGGGGAGCTGTTTTTT.

V is TRBV4-1 and J is TRBJ2-1, with 9 bases lining up with TRBD2. CDR3 length equals 17 residues. V was clipped by 1 base and J by 4 bases; unmatched bases: 8. The germline CDR1 and CDR2 sequences are MGHRA and YSYEKL. This CDR3 is CASSQAPRREGYNEQFF. The CDR3 DNA is TGCGCCAGCAGCCAAGCCCCTCGGCGGGAGGGGTACAATGAGCAGTTCTTC.

CDR3 in amino acids: CASSPPPLAGVGNEQFF. As DNA, the CDR3 is TGTGCCAGCAGTCCACCACCACTAGCGGGAGTAGGCAATGAGCAGTTCTTC. The chain couples TRBV5-4 to TRBJ2-1, with 11 positions matching TRBD2. The J segment lost 6 bases and the V segment lost 5 bases, leaving 13 bases of the junction unmatched. This CDR3 is 17 amino acids long. In germline, CDR1 is SGHNT, CDR2 YYREEE (reference sequence).

CDR3 nucleotides: TGTGCCAGCAGTTTTGAGGGGACGCCCTACGAGCAGTACTTC. Residues: CASSFEGTPYEQYF. The chain is built from TRBV28 and TRBJ2-7; D might be TRBD1 or TRBD2, each matching 5 bases. The CDR3 sequence is 14 residues long. V lost 3 bases to trimming and J lost 2 bases, with 11 bases between them. Germline-derived CDR1 and CDR2 are MDHEN and SYDVKM.